This T cell receptor beta chain was profiled in a study of shared clonotypes between healthy human individuals. This CDR3 is 15 amino acids long. The V end was cut by 1 base, the J end by 0 bases, with 11 bases between. Germline V gene data show CDR1 as SGHRS and CDR2 as YFSETQ. Assay used: immunoSEQ multiplex PCR; TCRdb lists only in-frame clones, some missing. The sample carries 110,000 or so clones, around 68% recorded once. This receptor was taken from a woman aged 25 to 45 in good health. Sequenced: memory CD8+ T cells sorted from blood. Subset denoted: CD45RO+ cells pooled with CCR7-negative TemRA cells. This chain joins TRBV5-1 and TRBJ2-7, with a weak D call TRBD2 (6 bases). CDR3 sequence: CASSLWLAHSYEQYF. The CDR3 nucleotides are TGCGCCAGCAGCTTGTGGCTAGCGCACTCCTACGAGCAGTACTTC.